This TCR beta chain is from a study of cytomegalovirus exposure and HLA in healthy donors. PCR involved 60 Vbeta and 13 Jbeta primers. Sequencing was performed with immunoSEQ multiplex PCR; in TCRdb, only in-frame clones are kept and a portion is missing. Altogether about 270,000 clones are present, roughly two thirds being singletons, with the ten largest covering 2% to 2.5%. Material for sequencing was PBMCs. This receptor was obtained from a female donor in good health and CMV-seronegative.

Written as DNA, the CDR3 is TGTGCCAGCACCCCAGGGACTAACTACAATGAGCAGTTCTTC. The encoded protein is CASTPGTNYNEQFF. The rearrangement joins TRBV21-1 to TRBJ2-1; the table's TRBD2 call for D was not verified on the DNA. TRBV21-1 is assigned pseudogene status. The length of the CDR3 is 14 residues.